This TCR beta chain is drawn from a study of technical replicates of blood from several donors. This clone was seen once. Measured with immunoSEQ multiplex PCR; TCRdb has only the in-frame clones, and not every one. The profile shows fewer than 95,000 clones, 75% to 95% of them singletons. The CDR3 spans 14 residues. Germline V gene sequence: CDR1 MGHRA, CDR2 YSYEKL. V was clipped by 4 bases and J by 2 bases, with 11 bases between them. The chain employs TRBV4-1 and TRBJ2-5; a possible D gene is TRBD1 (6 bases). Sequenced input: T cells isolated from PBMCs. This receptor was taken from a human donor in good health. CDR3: CASSLAGEQETQYF. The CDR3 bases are TGCGCCAGCAGCCTTGCAGGGGAACAAGAGACCCAGTACTTC.